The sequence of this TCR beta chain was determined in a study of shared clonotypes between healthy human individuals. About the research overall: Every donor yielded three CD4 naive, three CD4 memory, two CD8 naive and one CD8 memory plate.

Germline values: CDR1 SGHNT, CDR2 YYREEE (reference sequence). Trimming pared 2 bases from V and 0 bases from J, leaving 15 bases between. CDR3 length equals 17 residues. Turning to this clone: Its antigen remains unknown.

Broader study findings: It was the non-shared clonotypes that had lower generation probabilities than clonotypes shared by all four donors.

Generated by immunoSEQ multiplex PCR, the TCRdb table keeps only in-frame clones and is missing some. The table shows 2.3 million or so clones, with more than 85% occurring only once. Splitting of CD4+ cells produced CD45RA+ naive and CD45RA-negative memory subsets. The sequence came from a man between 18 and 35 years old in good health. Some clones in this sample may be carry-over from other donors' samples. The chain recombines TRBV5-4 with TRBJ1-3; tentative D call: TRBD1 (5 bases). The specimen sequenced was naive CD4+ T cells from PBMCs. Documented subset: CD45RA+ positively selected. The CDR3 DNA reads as TGTGCCAGCAGCTTTGGAGGGGCCCCCCACTCTGGAAACACCATATATTTT. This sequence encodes CASSFGGAPHSGNTIYF.